The 25 T cell receptor beta chains given below trace back to one sample, sequenced in a study of blood T cell repertoires in COVID-19. TCRdb's table, derived via immunoSEQ multiplex PCR, lists solely in-frame clones and lacks some. The sample lists more than 100,000 clones; 75% to 90% were seen once. Source material: peripheral blood. The source of these receptors is a man in his fifties or sixties with active or convalescent COVID-19.

This clone was counted once. The chain carries TRBV5-1 and TRBJ2-3, with a tentative D call TRBD1 (5 bases). The CDR3 sequence is 17 residues long. Germline values: CDR1 SGHRS, CDR2 YFSETQ. V dropped 4 bases and J dropped 1 base, with 19 bases sitting between them. CDR3 DNA sequence: TGCGCCAGCAGCCTGGTTGGTTGGGGCCAGGGCACAGATACGCAGTATTTT. Translation: CASSLVGWGQGTDTQYF.

This clone was seen a few times. The rearrangement uses TRBV5-1 and TRBJ2-1; TRBD2 agrees at 7 bases. J was trimmed by 2 bases and V by 0 bases; bases with no gene match: 2. The CDR3 contains 15 residues. CDR1 is SGHRS, CDR2 YFSETQ, per germline. CDR3 in amino acids: CASSLVAGAYNEQFF. The DNA for the CDR3 is TGCGCCAGCAGCTTGGTTGCGGGAGCCTACAATGAGCAGTTCTTC.

The rearrangement uses TRBV7-2 and TRBJ1-2; D possibly corresponds to TRBD1 (5 bases). The CDR3 runs 14 residues. Per germline, CDR1 SGHTA and CDR2 FQGNSA. The V end lost 11 bases, the J end lost 4 bases, and 20 bases lay between the germline ends. This chain's CDR3 is CAGGEGGSPYGYTF. The CDR3 DNA reads TGTGCCGGGGGGGAGGGAGGTAGCCCCTATGGCTACACCTTC.

Note on this clone: An end of the junction differs from the germline gene, which may be a read error. The rearrangement links TRBV25-1 to TRBJ1-4, with D unclear. The CDR3 consists of 16 residues. Germline values: CDR1 MGHDK, CDR2 SYGVNS. The CDR3 coding sequence is TGTGCCAGCAGTGAATCGTTGGCCGGAGCTAACGAAAAACTGTTTTTT. Translation gives CASSESLAGANEKLFF.

The V call is TRBV10-3, the J call TRBJ1-1, with 7 bases aligning to TRBD1. V trimming: 4 bases; J trimming: 1 base; junction bases outside the gene matches: 0. CDR1 and CDR2 from the germline V gene are ENHRY and SYGVKD. This CDR3 spans 13 amino acids. This CDR3 reads CAISGTGNTEAFF. For the CDR3, the DNA is TGTGCCATCAGTGGGACAGGGAACACTGAAGCTTTCTTT.

The chain couples TRBV2 to TRBJ2-7, with 9 bases matching TRBD1. The CDR3 runs to 16 residues. Germline CDR1 reads SNHLY; CDR2 reads FYNNEI. The junction had 10 bases not matched to a gene; V was cut back by 0 bases and J by 7 bases. The DNA of the CDR3 is TGTGCCAGCAGTGAAGCTGGGACAGGGAGGACGGGAGAGCAGTACTTC. It translates to CASSEAGTGRTGEQYF.

This clone was seen only once. The CDR3: CASSQYRQGGRDKNIQYF. CDR3 nucleotides: TGCGCCAGCAGCCAATACAGACAGGGGGGAAGAGACAAAAACATTCAGTACTTC. The chain has TRBV4-3 and TRBJ2-4; 9 nucleotides align to TRBD1. In germline, CDR1 is LGHNA, CDR2 YSLEER. Losses at the gene ends were 2 bases for V and 3 bases for J; bases not matched to a gene: 11. There are 18 residues in the CDR3.

As DNA, the CDR3 is TGTGCCAGCAGATCAGGGGAATGGGTTGCCGAGCAGTACTTC. Its translation is CASRSGEWVAEQYF. The chain carries TRBV28 and TRBJ2-7, with D possibly matching TRBD1 (6 bases). Germline CDR1 is MDHEN and CDR2 is SYDVKM. The CDR3 loop spans 14 amino acids. V shed 6 bases and J shed 6 bases, with 18 bases lying between them.

The rearrangement links TRBV7-2 to TRBJ2-2; 10 nucleotides line up with TRBD1. CDR1 and CDR2 from the germline V gene are SGHTA and FQGNSA. V lost 5 bases and J lost 7; bases outside the gene matches: 10. The CDR3 spans 16 residues. The CDR3 DNA follows: TGTGCCAGCAGCACCCGACAGGGGGCTAGAGGCGGGGAGCTGTTTTTT. As protein: CASSTRQGARGGELFF.

In its sample, this clone was seen a few times. The V gene is TRBV18, the J gene TRBJ1-2; 9 bases agree with TRBD1. This CDR3 is 16 amino acids long. V shed 2 bases, J shed 4 bases, and the junction held 8 bases outside the gene matches. Germline V gene lookup returns CDR1 KGHSH and CDR2 LQKENI. In nucleotides, the CDR3 is TGTGCCAGCTCACCAACCAGCGGACAGGGGAGCTATGGCTACACCTTC. This sequence encodes CASSPTSGQGSYGYTF. Based on the CDR3 plus reference TRBV18 and TRBJ1-2, the full variable domain is NAGVMQNPRHLVRRRGQEARLRCSPMKGHSHVYWYRQLPEEGLKFMVYLQKENIIDESGMPKERFSAEFPKEGPSILRIQQVVRGDSAAYFCASSPTSGQGSYGYTFGSGTRLTVV.

V is TRBV27 and J is TRBJ2-7, with 9 bases matching TRBD2. The V segment lost 5 bases and the J segment 9 bases; nucleotides outside the gene matches: 11. Looked up from germline, CDR1 is MNHEY and CDR2 is SMNVEV (reference sequence). The CDR3 runs to 14 residues. The CDR3 sequence: CASSPSGGIERQYF. In DNA, the CDR3 is TGTGCCAGCAGTCCAAGCGGGGGGATCGAACGGCAGTACTTC.

The gene calls are TRBV6-4 and TRBJ2-1; 8 bases are a match to TRBD2. Germline V gene lookup returns CDR1 MRHNA and CDR2 SNTAGT. The CDR3 length is 14 residues. The ends lost 2 bases at V and 8 bases at J; junction bases unmatched: 5. In nucleotides, the CDR3 is TGTGCCAGCAGTGACCGAGCGGGGGTTGATGAGCAGTTCTTC. It specifies CASSDRAGVDEQFF.

The chain combines TRBV4-1 with TRBJ2-2; TRBD2 agrees at 8 bases. Germline CDR1 reads MGHRA; CDR2 reads YSYEKL. The CDR3 sequence is 14 residues long. With 6 bases clipped from V and 0 bases from J, the junction kept 0 bases outside the gene matches. CDR3 DNA sequence: TGCGCCAGCAGACTAGCGGCGAACACCGGGGAGCTGTTTTTT. Translated, it gives CASRLAANTGELFF.

V gene TRBV18 combines with J gene TRBJ2-1, with TRBD2 matching over 10 bases. CDR1 is KGHSH, CDR2 LQKENI, per germline. CDR3 size: 15 residues. Trimming removed 3 bases from V and 4 bases from J; junction bases left unmatched: 3. The CDR3 nucleotides read TGTGCCAGCTCACCCGCGACTAGCGGGTACAATGAGCAGTTCTTC. Its protein is CASSPATSGYNEQFF.

The V and J genes are TRBV13 and TRBJ2-3; the match to TRBD1 covers 10 bases. The germline V gene encodes CDR1 PRHDT and CDR2 FYEKMQ (reference sequence). The CDR3 spans 17 residues. With 0 bases clipped from V and 4 bases from J, the junction kept 7 bases outside the gene matches. The CDR3 DNA reads TGTGCCAGCAGCTTAGGCCTCGGTGGGACAGGGGCAGATACGCAGTATTTT. Its protein product is CASSLGLGGTGADTQYF.

The chain combines TRBV24-1 with TRBJ2-5; 14 bases are shared with TRBD2. Germline loops: CDR1 KGHDR, CDR2 SFDVKD. V gave up 4 bases and J gave up 5 bases; unmatched junction bases: 8. The CDR3 length is 17 residues. The chain's CDR3 is CATSDFGLAGGGETQYF. Written as DNA, the CDR3 is TGTGCCACCAGTGACTTCGGACTAGCGGGAGGAGGGGAGACCCAGTACTTC.

The CDR3: CASSLAGGEGKLFF. CDR3 nucleotides: TGCGCCAGCAGCTTGGCAGGGGGCGAAGGAAAACTGTTTTTT. The chain combines TRBV5-1 with TRBJ1-4; TRBD1 agrees at 8 bases. V shed 0 bases and J 10 bases; nucleotides not matched to a gene: 5. This CDR3 spans 14 amino acids. CDR1 and CDR2 (germline): SGHRS, YFSETQ.

The chain employs TRBV4-1 and TRBJ1-3; D is perhaps TRBD1 (6 bases). The length of the CDR3 is 17 residues. CDR1 MGHRA and CDR2 YSYEKL come from the germline V gene. Between the trimmed V and J ends, which lost 0 bases and 0 bases, there was a span of 12 bases. The CDR3 protein is CASSQDITGHSGNTIYF. For the CDR3, the DNA is TGCGCCAGCAGCCAAGATATTACAGGGCACTCTGGAAACACCATATATTTT.

The chain has TRBV15 and TRBJ2-6, with TRBD1 matching over 7 bases. Germline-derived CDR1 and CDR2 are LNHNV and YYDKDF (reference sequence). There are 19 residues in the CDR3. V lost 2 bases and J lost 1; bases outside the gene matches: 11. The CDR3 region has the DNA TGTGCCACCAGCAGATCACCGGGACAGCCGAAATCTGGGGCCAACGTCCTGACTTTC. Protein product: CATSRSPGQPKSGANVLTF. The full variable domain, rest sourced from reference TRBV15 and TRBJ2-6, is DAMVIQNPRYQVTQFGKPVTLSCSQTLNHNVMYWYQQKSSQAPKLLFHYYDKDFNNEADTPDNFQSRRPNTSFCFLDIRSPGLGDTAMYLCATSRSPGQPKSGANVLTFGAGSRLTVL.

The chain employs TRBV11-2 and TRBJ1-1, with TRBD1 identical over 8 bases. J lost 7 bases, V lost 3 bases, and 4 bases had no gene match. Looked up from germline, CDR1 is SGHAT and CDR2 is FQNNGV. The CDR3 sequence is 13 residues long. The DNA of the CDR3 is TGTGCCAGCAGCTTGGACAGGGACATTGAAGCTTTCTTT. It codes for CASSLDRDIEAFF. Variable domain in full (rest from reference TRBV11-2 and TRBJ1-1): EAGVAQSPRYKIIEKRQSVAFWCNPISGHATLYWYQQILGQGPKLLIQFQNNGVVDDSQLPKDRFSAERLKGVDSTLKIQPAKLEDSAVYLCASSLDRDIEAFFGQGTRLTVV.

CDR3 loop: CASSIRGPSYEQYF. The CDR3 region has the DNA TGTGCCAGCAGTATAAGGGGGCCGTCCTACGAGCAGTACTTC. V gene TRBV27 combines with J gene TRBJ2-7; 7 bases align to TRBD1. The CDR3 length is 14 residues. V lost 5 bases, J lost 1 base, and 5 bases stayed unmatched. Germline V lookup: CDR1 MNHEY, CDR2 SMNVEV (reference sequence).

The chain couples TRBV19 to TRBJ1-5, with D hard to call. The CDR3 runs to 16 residues. Germline V gene data show CDR1 as LNHDA and CDR2 as SQIVND (reference sequence). Trimming pared 3 bases from V and 0 bases from J, leaving 12 bases between. CDR3 amino acids: CASSIGTRGSNQPQHF. The DNA for the CDR3 is TGTGCCAGTAGTATCGGAACTCGGGGTAGCAATCAGCCCCAGCATTTT.

V is TRBV29-1 and J is TRBJ1-3, with a weak D call TRBD1 (6 bases). Germline V lookup: CDR1 SQVTM, CDR2 ANQGSEA. CDR3 length: 13 amino acids. Trimming cost V 4 bases and J 1 base, with 8 bases left between them. The CDR3 reads CSVADSSGNTIYF. The CDR3 bases are TGCAGCGTTGCGGACAGTTCTGGAAACACCATATATTTT.

As to this clone: Sequence at one end of the junction differs from germline and may be a read error. V and J are TRBV19 and TRBJ2-5; a weak D match, TRBD1 (6 bases). Germline CDR1 is LNHDA and CDR2 is SQIVND (reference sequence). CDR3 length: 13 amino acids. CDR3 coding DNA: TGTGCCAGTAGTTCTAACAGGGAAGAGTCCCAGTACTTC. Residues: CASSSNREESQYF.

The chain employs TRBV20-1 and TRBJ2-3; 8 bases are a match to TRBD1. Germline values: CDR1 DFQATT, CDR2 SNEGSKA (reference sequence). This CDR3 region has 16 residues. Losses at the gene ends were 3 bases for V and 0 bases for J; bases not matched to a gene: 8. Here the CDR3 reads CSASFGTGGSTDTQYF. CDR3 DNA sequence: TGCAGTGCTAGTTTCGGGACAGGCGGTAGCACAGATACGCAGTATTTT.